The rows below give T cell receptor beta chains drawn from one sample of a study of shared clonotypes between healthy human individuals. Sequenced by immunoSEQ multiplex PCR; TCRdb stores in-frame clones only, minus some. The sample records roughly 600,000 clones, roughly 98% being singletons. What was sequenced was naive CD8+ T cells sorted from blood. These receptors were taken from a man aged 30-40 years in good health. Both conserved end residues are trimmed from each CDR3. Fields, in order: V gene, D gene, clone size, CDR3 protein. A D gene is named only where the DNA matches it firmly. Clone size is shown for a subset of rows, as once, few, many or a class of expanded clone.

TRBV27 | NA | NA | ASSYRPGYEQY
TRBV27 | NA | NA | ASRDGYTGELF
TRBV7-8 | TRBD2 | NA | ASSLAGGPNEQF
TRBV9 | TRBD2 | NA | ASSVLAGGLYTDTQY
TRBV7-2 | TRBD1 | NA | ASSSLTGGYYGYT
TRBV4-3 | TRBD2 | NA | ASSQEGAETSGRLITGELF
TRBV5-1 | NA | NA | ASSFSLRIGGTDTQY
TRBV27 | TRBD1 | NA | ASSHNRGTLVEQY
TRBV2 | NA | NA | ASRRSGGYTDTQY
TRBV9 | TRBD2 | NA | ASKGSGGEQY
TRBV28 | NA | NA | ASSPEPGTANTGELF
TRBV5-1 | NA | NA | ASSSMGGQETQY
TRBV7-8 | NA | NA | ASSMFRGSSYEQY
TRBV18 | TRBD1 | NA | ASSATGTGTPRGTGELF
TRBV11-2 | NA | NA | ASSSPFGDSYEQY
TRBV27 | NA | NA | ASSSSRAGELF
TRBV28 | TRBD2 | NA | ASSPALASGGPYEQF
TRBV20-1 | NA | NA | SARGQETQY
TRBV28 | TRBD1 | NA | ASSLWSRGNGYT
TRBV28 | NA | NA | ASFGGPTYEQY
TRBV27 | NA | once | ASSPGTFYEQY
TRBV2 | NA | NA | ASSGWDQNYEQY
TRBV10-3 | NA | NA | AISEGGNEKLF
TRBV29-1 | NA | NA | SALSGNEQF
TRBV10-2 | TRBD2 | NA | ASSDGLAYEQY
TRBV29-1 | NA | NA | SVPTDKAAF
TRBV11-2 | TRBD1 | NA | ASRAGGFTEAF
TRBV7-8 | NA | NA | ASSLGSTDTQY
TRBV15 | NA | NA | ATSREQERYNEQF
TRBV27 | TRBD1 | once | ASSLSPGTETY
TRBV7-9 | TRBD1 | NA | ASTPMGQGRNEQF
TRBV10-2 | NA | NA | ATLWQGAREQY
TRBV2 | NA | NA | ASSDPGYRSYEQY
TRBV6-5 | TRBD2 | NA | ASSYRLAGERYEQF
TRBV5-1 | NA | NA | ASSLLGGTYEQY
TRBV6-1 | NA | NA | ASSEGAGSYEQY
TRBV5-6 | NA | NA | ASSLGQERYEQY
TRBV4-1 | TRBD1 | NA | ASSQGGTGGFYEQY
TRBV11-3 | NA | NA | ASSSSGAYEQY
TRBV5-5 | NA | NA | ASSLATGPYSTEAF
TRBV7-9 | NA | once | ASSFGPLQEESVT
TRBV28 | NA | NA | ASSARETLGETQY
TRBV7-9 | TRBD2 | NA | ASSLGLAGVDEQF
TRBV4-2 | TRBD2 | NA | ASSPSVLAATYEQY
TRBV27 | NA | once | ASSFSQGSYEQY
TRBV5-1 | TRBD1 | NA | ASSSRTGGFYEQY
TRBV27 | TRBD2 | NA | ASSASSGSYEQY
TRBV7-9 | TRBD1 | NA | ASSYGTGGSADTQY
TRBV4-2 | NA | NA | ASSLGVNTGELF
TRBV30 | NA | NA | AWSVGSNEKLF
TRBV7-9 | TRBD1 | NA | ASSFKAGDRVWGNEQF
TRBV5-1 | TRBD1 | NA | ASSTGQGNYEQY
TRBV9 | TRBD2 | NA | ASSVGGLAGETQY
TRBV29-1 | TRBD1 | NA | SGTDTYEQY
TRBV7-9 | NA | NA | ASSPTLGSGELF
TRBV15 | NA | NA | ATRPDLNTEAF
TRBV29-1 | TRBD1 | NA | SGLQGDEQY
TRBV27 | NA | NA | ASRGARQPQH
TRBV27 | TRBD2 | NA | ASSSGLVEDEQF
TRBV11-2 | TRBD1 | NA | ASSMGQDTDTQY